The present T cell receptor (beta chain) was sequenced within a study of monozygotic twins with inflammatory bowel disease. This CDR3 contains 14 residues. Germline V CDR1 and CDR2: MNHEY, SMNVEV (reference sequence). Eight separate reactions per sample yielded the cDNA. The authors ran two nested PCRs of around 15 and 9 cycles on TCRalpha and TCRbeta cDNA. TCRdb re-called the 5' RACE reads and gives one entry per CDR3 protein, without DNA. In total, the table holds about 330,000 distinct CDR3 sequences. The sequence came from a human donor with ulcerative colitis or Crohn's disease, or a healthy co-twin of an affected twin (not recorded which). V and J are TRBV27 and TRBJ2-3; TCRdb picks TRBD2, but there is no DNA to check that call. What was sequenced was blood. The CDR3 is CASRPGLPEDTQYF.